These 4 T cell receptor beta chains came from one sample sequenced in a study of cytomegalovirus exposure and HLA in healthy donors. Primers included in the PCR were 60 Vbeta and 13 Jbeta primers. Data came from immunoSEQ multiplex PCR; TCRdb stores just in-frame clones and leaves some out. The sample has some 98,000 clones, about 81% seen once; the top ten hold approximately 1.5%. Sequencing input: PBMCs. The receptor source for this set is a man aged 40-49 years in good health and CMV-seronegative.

The CDR3 spells CASSLVRDRGDLYNEQFF. In DNA form, the CDR3 reads TGCGCCAGCAGCTTGGTAAGGGACAGGGGGGACCTCTACAATGAGCAGTTCTTC. V and J are TRBV5-1 and TRBJ2-1, with TRBD1 matching 11 bases. The CDR3 spans 18 residues. V lost 0 bases to trimming and J lost 3 bases; unmatched junction nucleotides: 8. CDR1 SGHRS and CDR2 YFSETQ come from the germline V gene.

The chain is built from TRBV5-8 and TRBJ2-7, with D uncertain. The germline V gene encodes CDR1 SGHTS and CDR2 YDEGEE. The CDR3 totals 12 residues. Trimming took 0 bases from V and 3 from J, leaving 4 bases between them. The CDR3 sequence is CASSLDIYEQYF. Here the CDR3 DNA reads TGTGCCAGCAGCTTGGACATCTACGAGCAGTACTTC.

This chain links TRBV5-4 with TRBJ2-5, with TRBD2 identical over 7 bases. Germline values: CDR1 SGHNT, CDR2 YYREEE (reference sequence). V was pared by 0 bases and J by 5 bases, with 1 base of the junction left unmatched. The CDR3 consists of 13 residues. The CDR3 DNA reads TGTGCCAGCAGCTTGGGGGGAGGGGAGACCCAGTACTTC. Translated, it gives CASSLGGGETQYF.

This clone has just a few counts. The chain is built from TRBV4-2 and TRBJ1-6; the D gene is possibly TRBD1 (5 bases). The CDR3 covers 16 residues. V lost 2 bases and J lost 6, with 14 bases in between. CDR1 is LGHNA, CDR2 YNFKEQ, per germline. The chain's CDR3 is CASSQSTVAGNSPLHF. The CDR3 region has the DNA TGTGCCAGCAGCCAATCGACAGTGGCCGGTAATTCACCCCTCCACTTT.